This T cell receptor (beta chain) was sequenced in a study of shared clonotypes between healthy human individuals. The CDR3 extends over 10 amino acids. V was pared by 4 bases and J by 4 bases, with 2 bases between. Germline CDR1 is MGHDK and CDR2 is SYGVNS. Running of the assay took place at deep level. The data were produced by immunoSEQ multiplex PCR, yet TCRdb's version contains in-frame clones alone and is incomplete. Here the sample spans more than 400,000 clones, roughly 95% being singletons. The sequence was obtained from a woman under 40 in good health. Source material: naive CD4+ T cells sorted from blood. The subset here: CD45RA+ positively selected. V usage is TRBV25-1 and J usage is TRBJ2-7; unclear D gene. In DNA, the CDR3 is TGTGCCAGCAGTGTATACGAGCAGTACTTC. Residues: CASSVYEQYF.